This T cell receptor (beta chain) stems from a study of cytomegalovirus exposure and HLA in healthy donors. Germline values: CDR1 LNHDA, CDR2 SQIVND (reference sequence). Trimming left V 10 bases short and J 0 bases short, with 13 bases between. The CDR3 length is 14 residues. Primers: 60 Vbeta forward and 13 Jbeta reverse. Some clones are missing from TCRdb's copy, which holds only in-frame ones; the method was immunoSEQ multiplex PCR. The profile shows approximately 130,000 clones, roughly three quarters of them singletons. The material sequenced was PBMCs. This TCR derives from a woman aged 40 to 50 in good health and CMV-seronegative. The chain uses TRBV19 and TRBJ1-5; D unclear. CDR3 nucleotides: TGTGCCACTTCTAGATCTAATAGCAATCAGCCCCAGCATTTT. Translating gives CATSRSNSNQPQHF.